There are a few counts of the clone carrying this T cell receptor (beta chain). The antigen remains unidentified. Documented time point: patch test 1, 2 weeks after DPC sensitization. Noted treatment: therapeutic diphenylcyclopropenone sensitization with weekly scalp DPC. The CDR3 has 14 amino acids. Germline-derived CDR1 and CDR2 are SGHRS and YFSETQ. The V end lost 1 base, the J end lost 5 bases, and 9 bases lay between the germline ends. This sample is part of a study of human T cells and chemical hapten exposure. Study-wide context: The use of 2% DPC on around 2 cm by around 2 cm of upper inner arm skin constituted sensitization.

What the library attached to individual cDNA molecules were unique molecular identifiers. TCRdb fed the RACE reads into MiXCR, producing one record per CDR3 protein. The data contain around 75,000 distinct CDR3 sequences, approximately 12% of them seen just once; the ten biggest clones take up roughly 3.6%. Study-level results: Significantly greater numbers of large CDR3 similarity clusters came from expanded TCRs than from controls.

The sequences come from whole blood, collected in connection with sensitization to the hapten diphenylcyclopropenone (DPC). This clonotype was obtained from an older woman with alopecia areata. Some clones in this sample may be carry-over from other donors' samples. The chain uses TRBV5-1 and TRBJ1-4, with D uncertain. The CDR3 nucleotides read TGCGCCAGCAGCTTGTGGCCGGGAAATGAAAAACTGTTTTTT. Translated, it gives CASSLWPGNEKLFF.